A selection of T cell receptor beta chains follows, all from one sample in a study of prognosis after radiotherapy for stage I lung cancer. One entry per CDR3 protein results from TCRdb running MiXCR on the multiplex PCR reads. This sample has tens of thousands of distinct CDR3 sequences; approximately 26% occur once, and the top ten carry 6.5% to 8.5%. Sequenced here: PBMCs, sampled before or after stereotactic body radiation therapy (not recorded which). The receptors here all came from a donor at least 50 years old with non-small cell lung cancer. The CDR3 runs from the conserved cysteine through the conserved F or W. The D gene is left open where the match is weak. Clone sizes are given selectively: once, few, many, or a class where the clone is expanded.

V,size,D,J,CDR3,DNA
TRBV5-4,-,TRBD1,TRBJ2-3,CASSSGQGVYTDTQYF,TGTGCCAGCAGCTCCGGACAGGGGGTCTACACAGATACGCAGTATTTT
TRBV28,-,TRBD2,TRBJ2-7,CVSSSLSGGAPYDQYF,TGTGTCAGCAGTTCCCTTAGCGGGGGGGCACCCTACGACCAGTACTTC
TRBV9,many,-,TRBJ1-2,CASSVEGRERGYTF,TGTGCCAGCAGCGTAGAGGGCAGGGAACGGGGCTACACCTTC
TRBV28,many,-,TRBJ1-1,CASSLLNTEAFF,TGTGCCAGCAGTTTGCTGAACACTGAAGCTTTCTTT
TRBV2,many,-,TRBJ1-4,CASSERDHRTNEKLFF,TGTGCCAGCAGTGAAAGGGACCACCGAACTAATGAAAAACTGTTTTTT
TRBV11-2,many,TRBD1,TRBJ2-5,CASSLGGTGGGETQYF,TGTGCCAGCAGCTTAGGTGGGACAGGGGGCGGCGAGACCCAGTACTTC
TRBV20-1,many,-,TRBJ2-7,CSASVGSEQYF,TGCAGTGCTAGCGTAGGGAGCGAGCAGTACTTC
TRBV18,many,-,TRBJ2-5,CASSPDRNQETQYF,TGTGCCAGCTCACCAGACAGAAACCAAGAGACCCAGTACTTC
TRBV12-3/TRBV12-4,many,-,TRBJ1-5,CASRLAGANQPQHF,TGTGCCAGCAGGCTAGCAGGGGCCAATCAGCCCCAGCATTTT
TRBV19,many,-,TRBJ2-3,CASSIQGTDTQYF,TGTGCCAGTAGTATACAGGGCACAGATACGCAGTATTTT
TRBV6-1,many,-,TRBJ2-3,CASKPPGADTQYF,TGTGCCAGCAAACCCCCCGGGGCAGATACGCAGTATTTT
TRBV6-1,many,-,TRBJ2-7,CASSEAGRPGEQYF,TGTGCCAGCAGTGAAGCAGGCAGGCCTGGGGAGCAGTACTTC
TRBV5-1,many,-,TRBJ1-1,CASSWSSTGRASGTEAFF,TGCGCCAGCAGCTGGTCAAGTACAGGGAGGGCGAGTGGGACTGAAGCTTTCTTT